Here is one T cell receptor (beta chain) with its context. The antigen remains unidentified. This sample is drawn from a study of T cell repertoires in cytomegalovirus infection. TCRdb re-analysed the reads in MiXCR, keeping a single row per CDR3 protein. The table records approximately 1,000,000 distinct CDR3 sequences, 31% of them present only once. CDR1 is LGHNA and CDR2 is YSLEER in the germline V gene. Germline trimming cut 0 bases from V and 5 bases from J; bases unmatched to any gene: 4. CDR3 size: 16 residues. Overall study findings and caveats: The ex vivo response was dominated by HLA-C-restricted CMV-specific TCR beta clonotypes.

The V call is TRBV4-3, the J call TRBJ2-3; 11 positions match TRBD1. Sequenced material: cultured CD8+ T cells from PBMCs, taken from culture after CMV antigen stimulation. This receptor was identified in a human donor in good health (CMV status not recorded). Some clones in this sample may be carry-over from other donors' samples. CDR3 DNA: TGCGCCAGCAGCCAAGATTGGACAGGGGGCCTAGATACGCAGTATTTT. Its translation is CASSQDWTGGLDTQYF.